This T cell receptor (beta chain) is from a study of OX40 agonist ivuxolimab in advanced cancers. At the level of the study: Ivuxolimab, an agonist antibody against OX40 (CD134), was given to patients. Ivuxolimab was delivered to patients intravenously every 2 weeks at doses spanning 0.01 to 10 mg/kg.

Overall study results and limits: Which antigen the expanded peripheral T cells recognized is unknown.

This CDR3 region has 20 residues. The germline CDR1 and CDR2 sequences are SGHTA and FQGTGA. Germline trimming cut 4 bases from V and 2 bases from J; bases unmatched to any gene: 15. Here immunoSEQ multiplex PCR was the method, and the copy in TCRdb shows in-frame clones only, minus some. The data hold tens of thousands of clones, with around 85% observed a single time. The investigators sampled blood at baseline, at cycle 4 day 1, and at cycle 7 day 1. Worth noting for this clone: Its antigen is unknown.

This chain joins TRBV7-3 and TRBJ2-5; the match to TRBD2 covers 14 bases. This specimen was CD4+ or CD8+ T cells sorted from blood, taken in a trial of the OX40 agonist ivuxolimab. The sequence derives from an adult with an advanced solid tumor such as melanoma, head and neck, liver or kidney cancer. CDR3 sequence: CASSSHRLAGGPVVQETQYF. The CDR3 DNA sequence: TGTGCCAGCAGCTCCCACCGACTAGCGGGAGGGCCGGTGGTTCAAGAGACCCAGTACTTC.